This record concerns one T cell receptor beta chain sequence. Its cognate antigen is unknown. The V gene end was trimmed by 3 bases and the J gene end by 7 bases; junction bases not matched to a gene: 9. The CDR3 loop spans 15 amino acids. Germline lookup yields CDR1 SEHNR and CDR2 FQNEAQ (reference sequence). The entry originates in a study of CD8 T cells in ankylosing spondylitis. Study outcomes and limitations: In the blood and synovial fluid of reactive arthritis, some motif variants had been previously reported. Reportedly, significant enrichment of disease-linked clones occurred in matched ankylosing spondylitis synovial fluid. Typical of ankylosing spondylitis blood, it appeared, was a TCR beta motif of seven to nine highly homologous variants.

Quantitative 5'-RACE with molecular barcodes was used to make the TCR beta libraries. MiXCR was run by TCRdb on the 5' RACE reads, yielding one entry per CDR3 protein. The sample contains fewer than 750,000 distinct CDR3 sequences, roughly 19% of which appear only once. Specimen: blood, either unsorted or a sorted T cell fraction (not recorded which). The genes are TRBV7-9 and TRBJ2-1; 7 bases match TRBD2. This receptor was obtained from a male donor with ankylosing spondylitis. The CDR3 is CASSFTTSWRNEQFF. CDR3 DNA sequence: TGTGCCAGCAGCTTTACGACTAGCTGGAGAAATGAGCAGTTCTTC.